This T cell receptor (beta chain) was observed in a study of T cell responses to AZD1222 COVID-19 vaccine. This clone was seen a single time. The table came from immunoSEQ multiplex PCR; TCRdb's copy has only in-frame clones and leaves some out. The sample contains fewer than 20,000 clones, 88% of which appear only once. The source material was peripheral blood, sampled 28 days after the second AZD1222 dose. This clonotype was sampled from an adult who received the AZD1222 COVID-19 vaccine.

The CDR3 protein is CASRSGGAGEKLFF. The DNA for the CDR3 is TGTGCCAGCAGGTCAGGGGGCGCCGGCGAAAAACTGTTTTTT. The chain links TRBV2 to TRBJ1-4, with TRBD1 identical over 8 bases. J lost 8 bases, V lost 6 bases, and 8 bases had no gene match. Germline lookup yields CDR1 SNHLY and CDR2 FYNNEI. The CDR3 totals 14 residues.